The 15 T cell receptor beta chains presented below share a single source sample, sequenced in a study of cytomegalovirus exposure and HLA in healthy donors. In the PCR, 60 Vbeta and 13 Jbeta primers were used. Method: immunoSEQ multiplex PCR; TCRdb's copy keeps in-frame clones and lacks some. The sample yields approximately 90,000 clones, approximately 80% seen once. Sequenced input: PBMCs. These receptors came from a man in his forties in good health and CMV-seronegative.

Only a few counts were recorded for this clone. The V and J genes are TRBV7-3 and TRBJ2-1; 9 nucleotides line up with TRBD2. CDR1 is SGHTA and CDR2 is FQGTGA in the germline V gene. V was pared by 5 bases and J by 1 base, with 3 bases of the junction left unmatched. This CDR3 contains 15 residues. CDR3 residues: CASSKGLASYNEQFF. The CDR3 nucleotides are TGTGCCAGCAGCAAGGGACTAGCTTCCTACAATGAGCAGTTCTTC.

This chain uses TRBV10-3 with TRBJ2-5, with a possible D match to TRBD1 (6 bases). Germline V gene lookup returns CDR1 ENHRY and CDR2 SYGVKD. CDR3 length equals 15 residues. The germline V and J ends were trimmed by 5 bases and 5 bases, with 18 bases remaining between them. CDR3 sequence (DNA): TGTGCCATCAGTCAAGACAGGCCCCCTGACGAGACCCAGTACTTC. It translates to CAISQDRPPDETQYF.

This chain joins TRBV4-1 and TRBJ2-2; 9 nucleotides align to TRBD1. CDR1 and CDR2 from the germline V gene are MGHRA and YSYEKL. The V and J ends lost 0 bases and 5 bases, in that order; junction bases with no gene match: 4. CDR3 length: 16 residues. In DNA form, the CDR3 reads TGCGCCAGCAGCCAAGAGGGGACAGGGAGGACCGGGGAGCTGTTTTTT. It is translated as CASSQEGTGRTGELFF.

The chain combines TRBV6-5 with TRBJ2-7, with TRBD1 identical over 9 bases. This CDR3 contains 15 residues. CDR1 is MNHEY, CDR2 SVGAGI, per germline. Trimming cost V 6 bases and J 5 bases; bases outside gene matches: 11. The CDR3 reads CASSAFITGGHEQYF. In DNA form, the CDR3 reads TGTGCCAGCAGCGCTTTTATTACAGGGGGCCACGAGCAGTACTTC.

The rearrangement links TRBV5-1 to TRBJ2-5; 8 bases line up with TRBD1. This CDR3 has 14 residues. From germline, CDR1 is SGHRS and CDR2 YFSETQ. J lost 3 bases, V lost 4 bases, and 5 bases had no gene match. DNA for the CDR3: TGCGCCAGCAGCAGGGGACAGGACAAAGAGACCCAGTACTTC. It translates to CASSRGQDKETQYF.

The chain combines TRBV9 with TRBJ2-7; D possibly corresponds to TRBD1 (6 bases). The CDR3 runs 13 residues. Germline lookup yields CDR1 SGDLS and CDR2 YYNGEE. V lost 1 base, J lost 5 bases, and 10 bases lay in between. The CDR3 region is CASSVQGWDEQYF. The CDR3 DNA reads TGTGCCAGCAGCGTACAGGGGTGGGACGAGCAGTACTTC.

The chain couples TRBV29-1 to TRBJ1-1, with 7 bases identical to TRBD1. This CDR3 has 12 amino acids. CDR1 and CDR2 (germline): SQVTM, ANQGSEA. V trimming: 6 bases; J trimming: 4 bases; junction bases outside the gene matches: 5. The CDR3 sequence is CSVNRGATEAFF. For the CDR3, the DNA is TGCAGCGTCAACAGGGGAGCCACTGAAGCTTTCTTT.

The DNA for the CDR3 is TGCGCCAGCAGCTTGGCCTACAGGAGAATGAACACTGAAGCTTTCTTT. This sequence encodes CASSLAYRRMNTEAFF. The rearrangement uses TRBV5-1 and TRBJ1-1; tentatively, D is TRBD1 (5 bases). Deletions cut 0 bases from V and 0 bases from J, with 12 bases between. Germline CDR1 is SGHRS and CDR2 is YFSETQ. The CDR3 loop spans 16 amino acids.

J is TRBJ1-2 and V is TRBV29-1, with 7 bases that match TRBD1. CDR1 SQVTM and CDR2 ANQGSEA come from the germline V gene. The CDR3 covers 14 residues. The trim removed 6 bases at V and 4 bases at J, leaving 11 bases unmatched. CDR3 nucleotide sequence: TGCAGCGTGGATCAGGGGGGCCCCACCTATGGCTACACCTTC. It codes for CSVDQGGPTYGYTF.

The gene calls are TRBV6-5 and TRBJ1-2, with D uncertain. The CDR3 is 12 residues long. Germline-derived CDR1 and CDR2 are MNHEY and SVGAGI. Trimming removed 2 bases from V and 8 bases from J, with 9 bases in between. The CDR3 spells CASSYDGSGYTF. In nucleotides, the CDR3 is TGTGCCAGCAGTTACGACGGGTCGGGCTACACCTTC.

The chain combines TRBV19 with TRBJ1-1; D possibly corresponds to TRBD1 (5 bases). The V gene lost 6 bases and the J gene lost 0 bases, with 11 bases spanning the gap. CDR3 size: 14 residues. CDR1 is LNHDA and CDR2 is SQIVND in the germline V gene (reference sequence). In nucleotides, the CDR3 is TGTGCCAGTAGCCTGGGGGGGTTGAACACTGAAGCTTTCTTT. Its translation: CASSLGGLNTEAFF.

V usage is TRBV28 and J usage is TRBJ1-1, with D possibly TRBD1 on 6 matching bases. The CDR3 has 14 amino acids. Trimming took 5 bases from V and 11 from J, leaving 21 bases between them. The germline CDR1 and CDR2 sequences are MDHEN and SYDVKM. The CDR3 coding sequence is TGTGCCAGCAGTAAGTCTCCTTCACAGGGTGGGGCTTTCTTT. It encodes CASSKSPSQGGAFF.

The V gene is TRBV30, the J gene TRBJ2-4; 7 bases line up with TRBD1. The germline V gene encodes CDR1 GTSNPN and CDR2 SVGIG (reference sequence). J gave up 6 bases and V 2 bases, and 7 bases lay outside the gene matches. This CDR3 comprises 14 residues. This CDR3 is CAWSHGQVVNIQYF. Written as DNA, the CDR3 is TGTGCCTGGAGTCATGGACAGGTCGTAAACATTCAGTACTTC.

This clone was counted once. The V gene is TRBV10-3, the J gene TRBJ1-2, with TRBD1 identical over 8 bases. Germline assignment: CDR1 ENHRY and CDR2 SYGVKD. The CDR3 is 16 residues long. Trimming removed 3 bases from V and 4 bases from J; junction bases left unmatched: 10. This CDR3 reads CAISDDRGNRGYGYTF. The CDR3 bases are TGTGCCATCAGTGATGACAGGGGAAATAGAGGCTATGGCTACACCTTC.

This clone has only a few counts. The V and J genes are TRBV27 and TRBJ1-5; D is perhaps TRBD1 (6 bases). V gave up 6 bases and J gave up 1 base, with 13 bases separating them. Germline V lookup: CDR1 MNHEY, CDR2 SMNVEV (reference sequence). This CDR3 has 15 amino acids. The CDR3, as DNA: TGTGCCAGCAGCTCCGGCACAGGGAGCAATCAGCCCCAGCATTTT. This gives the protein CASSSGTGSNQPQHF.